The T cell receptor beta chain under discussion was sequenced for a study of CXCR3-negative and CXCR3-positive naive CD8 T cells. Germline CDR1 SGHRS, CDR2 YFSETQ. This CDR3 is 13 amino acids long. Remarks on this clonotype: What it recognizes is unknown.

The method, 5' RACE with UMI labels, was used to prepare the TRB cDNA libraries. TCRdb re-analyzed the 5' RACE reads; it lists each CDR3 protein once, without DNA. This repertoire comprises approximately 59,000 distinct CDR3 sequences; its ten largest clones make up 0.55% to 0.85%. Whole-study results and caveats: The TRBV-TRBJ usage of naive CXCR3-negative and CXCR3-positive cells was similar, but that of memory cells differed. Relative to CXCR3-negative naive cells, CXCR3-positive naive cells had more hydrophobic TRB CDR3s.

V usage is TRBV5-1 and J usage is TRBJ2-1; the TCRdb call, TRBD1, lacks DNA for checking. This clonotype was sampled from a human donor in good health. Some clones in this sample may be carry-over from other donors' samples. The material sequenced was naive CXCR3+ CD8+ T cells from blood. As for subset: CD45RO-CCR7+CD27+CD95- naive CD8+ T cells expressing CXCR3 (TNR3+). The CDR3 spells CASSLWVPNEQFF.